A selection of T cell receptor beta chains follows, all from one sample in a study of cytomegalovirus exposure and HLA in healthy donors. Assay used: immunoSEQ multiplex PCR; TCRdb lists only in-frame clones, some missing. Among 80,000 to 100,000 clones listed, about 90% were seen once. Input material: PBMCs. The receptor source for this set is a man younger than 35 in good health and CMV-seropositive. Each CDR3 is given with its conserved first and last residue. Each record gives: clone size, J gene, V gene, D gene, CDR3 protein, CDR3 DNA. The D gene is left open where the match is weak. Clone size is not always given. Where it is, it says once, few, many or a class for expanded clones.

>-|TRBJ2-2|TRBV6-6|TRBD2
CASRLAGGFNSGELFF
TGTGCCAGCAGATTAGCGGGAGGCTTTAATTCCGGGGAGCTGTTTTTT
>once|TRBJ2-1|TRBV7-2|-
CASTRRTPNQQFF
TGTGCCAGCACGAGGAGGACTCCCAATCAGCAGTTCTTC
>-|TRBJ2-3|TRBV19|-
CASRDSGYTDTQYF
TGTGCCAGTAGGGATAGCGGATACACAGATACGCAGTATTTT
>-|TRBJ2-1|TRBV6-5|TRBD2
CASSWETGTSFDEQFF
TGTGCCAGCAGTTGGGAAACCGGGACTAGCTTCGATGAGCAGTTCTTC
>-|TRBJ2-3|TRBV28|TRBD2
CASSQPGLAGLDTQYF
TGTGCCAGCAGTCAACCCGGACTAGCTGGATTGGATACGCAGTATTTT
>-|TRBJ2-2|TRBV10-3|-
CAISVQGRTGELFF
TGTGCCATCAGTGTACAGGGTCGGACCGGGGAGCTGTTTTTT
>-|TRBJ2-3|TRBV5-1|-
CASSLGQMTTDTQYF
TGCGCCAGCAGCTTGGGACAGATGACCACAGATACGCAGTATTTT
>once|TRBJ2-1|TRBV5-4|TRBD2
CASSLGPSGRVDEQFF
TGTGCCAGCAGCTTGGGCCCTAGCGGGAGGGTTGATGAGCAGTTCTTC
>-|TRBJ2-2|TRBV5-1|-
CASSLKRRAGSGTGELFF
TGCGCCAGCAGCTTGAAACGGAGGGCGGGGTCGGGGACCGGGGAGCTGTTTTTT
>few|TRBJ1-1|TRBV7-3|-
CASSLTHSGNTEAFF
TGTGCCAGCAGCTTAACGCACAGCGGGAACACTGAAGCTTTCTTT
>-|TRBJ2-7|TRBV6-5|-
CASSYGGAPYYEQYF
TGTGCCAGCAGTTATGGAGGGGCCCCATACTACGAGCAGTACTTC
>-|TRBJ1-3|TRBV10-3|TRBD1
CAIRGSGQTSGNTIYF
TGTGCCATCAGGGGTTCGGGACAGACCTCTGGAAACACCATATATTTT
>-|TRBJ2-3|TRBV10-2|-
CASKNWERTDTQYF
TGCGCCAGCAAGAACTGGGAGCGCACAGATACGCAGTATTTT
>once|TRBJ2-7|TRBV28|TRBD1
CASSQAGTGDYEQYF
TGTGCCAGCAGCCAGGCTGGGACAGGGGACTACGAGCAGTACTTC
>-|TRBJ2-3|TRBV7-3|TRBD2
CASSQRLAGEGTDTQYF
TGTGCCAGCAGCCAACGACTAGCGGGAGAGGGCACAGATACGCAGTATTTT
>-|TRBJ2-1|TRBV2|TRBD2
CASSLRGANSYNEQFF
TGTGCCAGCAGCCTGCGGGGGGCCAACTCCTACAATGAGCAGTTCTTC
>-|TRBJ1-5|TRBV6-1|TRBD1
CASRRTGGLQPQHF
TGTGCCAGCAGACGGACAGGGGGCCTTCAGCCCCAGCATTTT
>-|TRBJ2-1|TRBV13|TRBD1
CASSSDDRVYNEQFF
TGTGCCAGCAGCTCCGATGACAGGGTCTACAATGAGCAGTTCTTC
>-|TRBJ1-1|TRBV14|-
CASSQSSSTEAFF
TGTGCCAGCAGCCAATCGTCTTCCACTGAAGCTTTCTTT
>once|TRBJ2-1|TRBV11-2|-
CASSPDWTYNEQFF
TGTGCCAGCAGCCCGGACTGGACCTACAATGAGCAGTTCTTC
>-|TRBJ2-7|TRBV6-6|TRBD1
CASSSSGTGGSYEQYF
TGTGCCAGCAGTTCATCAGGGACAGGGGGCTCCTACGAGCAGTACTTC
>-|TRBJ2-1|TRBV7-3|TRBD2
CASSLTSGSYDEQFF
TGTGCCAGCAGCTTAACTAGCGGGAGTTACGATGAGCAGTTCTTC
>-|TRBJ1-2|TRBV6-6|-
CASSYIIRSNYGYTF
TGTGCCAGCAGTTATATTATCCGGAGTAACTATGGCTACACCTTC
>-|TRBJ2-1|TRBV7-2|TRBD2
CASSIGEGLAGADEQFF
TGTGCCAGCAGCATAGGAGAGGGACTAGCGGGGGCAGATGAGCAGTTCTTC
>few|TRBJ1-2|TRBV15|-
CATSRGANYGYTF
TGTGCCACCAGCAGGGGAGCTAACTATGGCTACACCTTC
>-|TRBJ1-2|TRBV11-1|TRBD1
CASSSRQGAYGYTF
TGTGCCAGCAGCTCACGACAGGGGGCCTATGGCTACACCTTC
>-|TRBJ2-7|TRBV28|-
CASSLVRSYEQYF
TGTGCCAGCAGTTTAGTCAGAAGCTACGAGCAGTACTTC
>few|TRBJ2-1|TRBV6-1|-
CASNLEPSYNEQFF
TGTGCCAGCAACTTAGAGCCATCCTACAATGAGCAGTTCTTC
>-|TRBJ2-7|TRBV9|TRBD1
CASSVGQGNEQYF
TGTGCCAGCAGCGTCGGACAGGGTAACGAGCAGTACTTC
>-|TRBJ2-7|TRBV7-2|-
CASSLGGGRAYEQYF
TGTGCCAGCAGCTTAGGCGGGGGCAGGGCGTACGAGCAGTACTTC
>-|TRBJ2-1|TRBV6-1|TRBD2
CASSESGLAGGRGEFF
TGTGCCAGCAGTGAAAGTGGGCTAGCGGGAGGGCGGGGGGAGTTCTTC
>-|TRBJ1-6|TRBV15|-
CATSSIPGFRSSYNSPLHF
TGTGCCACCAGCAGCATACCAGGATTTCGAAGCTCCTATAATTCACCCCTCCACTTT
>-|TRBJ1-5|TRBV5-1|-
CASSPGGEQPQHF
TGCGCCAGCAGCCCCGGGGGGGAACAGCCCCAGCATTTT
>-|TRBJ2-2|TRBV7-6|TRBD1
CASSSGQAGELFF
TGTGCCAGCAGCTCCGGACAGGCCGGGGAGCTGTTTTTT
>many|TRBJ1-5|TRBV5-8|TRBD1
CASSYTTGQGYQPQHF
TGTGCCAGCAGCTATACAACGGGACAGGGGTATCAGCCCCAGCATTTT
>-|TRBJ2-3|TRBV9|-
CASSVGLSSGTSTDTQYF
TGTGCCAGCAGCGTAGGGCTCTCTTCCGGGACTAGCACAGATACGCAGTATTTT
>-|TRBJ1-2|TRBV7-2|-
CASSLAFRVNYGYTF
TGTGCCAGCAGCTTAGCGTTTCGGGTCAACTATGGCTACACCTTC
>-|TRBJ2-1|TRBV6-7|TRBD2
CASTLPVTSGPSYNEQFF
TGTGCCAGCACATTACCAGTGACTAGCGGGCCCTCCTACAATGAGCAGTTCTTC
>-|TRBJ2-2|TRBV29-1|-
CSVERQGTGELFF
TGCAGCGTTGAACGGCAGGGTACCGGGGAGCTGTTTTTT
>-|TRBJ2-4|TRBV6-6|-
CASSSKQEAKNIQYF
TGTGCCAGCAGTAGCAAACAGGAGGCCAAAAACATTCAGTACTTC
>-|TRBJ2-5|TRBV9|-
CASSADFARTQYF
TGTGCCAGCAGCGCAGACTTCGCCCGAACCCAGTACTTC
>-|TRBJ2-3|TRBV6-5|TRBD2
CASSYSRLAGGDTQYF
TGTGCCAGCAGTTACTCGAGACTAGCGGGAGGGGATACGCAGTATTTT
>-|TRBJ2-7|TRBV18|TRBD1
CASSPAGQGPIEQYF
TGTGCCAGCTCACCGGCGGGACAGGGTCCGATCGAGCAGTACTTC
>-|TRBJ2-1|TRBV29-1|TRBD2
CSVRGERAEQFF
TGCAGCGTACGGGGGGAGCGCGCTGAGCAGTTCTTC
>-|TRBJ2-4|TRBV2|TRBD2
CASSQAGEGYIQYF
TGTGCCAGCAGTCAAGCGGGAGAAGGATACATTCAGTACTTC
>-|TRBJ2-3|TRBV18|TRBD1
CASSLTGGPDTQYF
TGTGCCAGCTCGCTCACAGGGGGCCCAGATACGCAGTATTTT
>-|TRBJ2-7|TRBV2|-
CASSETHSGEQYF
TGTGCCAGCAGCGAAACACATTCGGGCGAGCAGTACTTC
>-|TRBJ2-5|TRBV2|-
CASIGVGETQYF
TGTGCCAGCATAGGAGTGGGAGAGACCCAGTACTTC
>-|TRBJ2-1|TRBV10-3|TRBD1
CAISNRGSYNEQFF
TGTGCCATCAGCAACAGGGGTTCCTACAATGAGCAGTTCTTC
>-|TRBJ2-7|TRBV6-1|TRBD1
CASSSGTGGYEQYF
TGTGCCAGCAGTTCCGGGACAGGGGGTTACGAGCAGTACTTC
>once|TRBJ2-7|TRBV5-1|-
CASSLVRSLEQYF
TGCGCCAGCAGCTTGGTTCGCAGTCTCGAGCAGTACTTC
>-|TRBJ2-7|TRBV7-2|TRBD2
CASRSGSSVDEQYF
TGTGCCAGCAGAAGCGGGAGTTCGGTCGACGAGCAGTACTTC
>once|TRBJ2-7|TRBV27|TRBD2
CASSLSGRISYEQYF
TGTGCCAGCAGTTTAAGCGGGAGGATCTCCTACGAGCAGTACTTC
>-|TRBJ2-3|TRBV7-3|TRBD2
CASSALAGGSTDTQYF
TGTGCCAGCAGCGCTTTAGCGGGGGGAAGCACAGATACGCAGTATTTT
>-|TRBJ2-2|TRBV10-2|TRBD2
CASSDGREWTGELFF
TGCGCCAGCAGTGATGGGCGGGAGTGGACCGGGGAGCTGTTTTTT
>-|TRBJ2-1|TRBV11-2|TRBD2
CASSFLLLAGVEQFF
TGTGCCAGCAGCTTTCTACTATTAGCGGGAGTGGAGCAGTTCTTC